The 30 T cell receptor beta chains given below trace back to one sample, sequenced in a study of T cell repertoires in cytomegalovirus infection. TCRdb passed the reads through MiXCR, listing each CDR3 protein once. The data show 170,000 or so distinct CDR3 sequences, with roughly a sixth seen just once and approximately 26% held by the top ten. The specimen sequenced was CD8+ T cells from PBMCs. These receptors all stem from a human donor in good health (CMV status not recorded). Some clones in this sample may be carry-over from other donors' samples.

This clonotype has just a few counts. The chain links TRBV29-1 to TRBJ2-6, with 9 bases that match TRBD1. Germline CDR1 reads SQVTM; CDR2 reads ANQGSEA. V trimming: 4 bases; J trimming: 2 bases; junction bases outside the gene matches: 9. The CDR3 totals 17 residues. Here the CDR3 reads CSVATRDRAPGANVLTF. CDR3 sequence (DNA): TGCAGCGTTGCTACCCGGGACAGGGCCCCTGGGGCCAACGTCCTGACTTTC.

V usage is TRBV12-3 or TRBV12-4 and J usage is TRBJ2-7; 8 bases align to TRBD1. V trimming: 2 bases; J trimming: 7 bases; junction bases outside the gene matches: 4. This CDR3 spans 13 amino acids. The CDR3 DNA is TGTGCCAGCAGTTTACAGGGGGCTGGGGAGCAGTACTTC. Amino acids: CASSLQGAGEQYF.

A few counts support this clonotype. This sequence joins TRBV12-3 or TRBV12-4 and TRBJ1-5; unclear D gene. Trimming took off 6 bases at V and 2 bases at J, with 8 bases between the two ends. The CDR3 is 13 amino acids. This CDR3 reads CASRIGGNQPQHF. The CDR3 DNA is TGTGCCAGCAGGATCGGGGGCAATCAGCCCCAGCATTTT.

This clonotype showed up just a few times. V is TRBV7-8 and J is TRBJ2-1; TRBD2 matches at 9 bases. The CDR3 totals 16 residues. V lost 8 bases to trimming and J lost 9 bases; unmatched junction nucleotides: 17. CDR1 is SGHVS, CDR2 FQNEAQ, per germline. In nucleotides, the CDR3 is TGTGCCAGCCGAGAGCGCGGCGGGGGGGCGCAGGCTGAGCAGTTCTTC. It yields the protein CASRERGGGAQAEQFF.

The rearrangement uses TRBV7-2 and TRBJ2-7; D is unclear. This CDR3 spans 13 amino acids. V lost 3 bases and J lost 4, with 10 bases in between. CDR1 and CDR2 (germline): SGHTA, FQGNSA. CDR3 DNA: TGTGCCAGCAGCTTCGCAGAACTATACGAGCAGTACTTC. Translation: CASSFAELYEQYF. Variable domain in full (rest from reference TRBV7-2 and TRBJ2-7): GAGVSQSPSNKVTEKGKDVELRCDPISGHTALYWYRQSLGQGLEFLIYFQGNSAPDKSGLPSDRFSAERTGGSVSTLTIQRTQQEDSAVYLCASSFAELYEQYFGPGTRLTVT.

This chain links TRBV20-1 with TRBJ2-3, with D possibly TRBD1 on 7 matching bases. The length of the CDR3 is 14 residues. From germline, CDR1 is DFQATT and CDR2 SNEGSKA (reference sequence). V lost 4 bases, J lost 4 bases, and 15 bases lay in between. DNA of the CDR3: TGCAGTGCTAACCAGGGGGGTAGGGCAGATACGCAGTATTTT. It is translated as CSANQGGRADTQYF.

This clonotype was seen more than once but under ten times. The V gene is TRBV7-2, the J gene TRBJ1-1, with D perhaps TRBD1 (5 bases). Trimming removed 4 bases at V and 0 bases at J, with 18 bases between. Germline lookup yields CDR1 SGHTA and CDR2 FQGNSA. The CDR3 runs to 17 residues. In DNA, the CDR3 is TGTGCCAGCAGCTGGGGCGGACACTTCCCAGTGAACACTGAAGCTTTCTTT. Amino acids: CASSWGGHFPVNTEAFF.

CDR3 region: CASSLVEQATSNQPQHF. As DNA, the CDR3 is TGTGCCAGCAGCTTAGTCGAGCAGGCTACGAGCAATCAGCCCCAGCATTTT. The chain uses TRBV7-8 and TRBJ1-5, with D hard to call. Deletions cut 1 base from V and 1 base from J, with 14 bases between. Germline V gives CDR1 SGHVS, CDR2 FQNEAQ. The CDR3 runs 17 residues.

This clonotype was counted between two and nine times. This rearrangement joins TRBV4-1 to TRBJ2-7, with a weak D call TRBD2 (6 bases). This CDR3 has 14 amino acids. Germline values: CDR1 MGHRA, CDR2 YSYEKL. Deletions cut 4 bases from V and 2 bases from J, with 12 bases between. The CDR3 sequence is CASSPGEGTYEQYF. In DNA, the CDR3 is TGCGCCAGCAGCCCGGGAGAGGGGACCTACGAGCAGTACTTC.

J is TRBJ2-1 and V is TRBV19; the D gene is possibly TRBD2 (5 bases). The V end was cut by 8 bases, the J end by 5 bases, with 16 bases between. The CDR3 loop spans 14 amino acids. Germline lookup yields CDR1 LNHDA and CDR2 SQIVND (reference sequence). CDR3 DNA sequence: TGTGCCAGTCCCGCTCGGGGAAGGGACAATGAGCAGTTCTTC. Amino acids: CASPARGRDNEQFF.

The gene calls are TRBV9 and TRBJ2-1; D gene ambiguous. CDR3 size: 14 residues. Trimming removed 4 bases at V and 2 bases at J, with 10 bases between. Germline CDR1 SGDLS, CDR2 YYNGEE. For the CDR3, the DNA is TGTGCCAGCAGCCCGACCTCCCCCTACAATGAGCAGTTCTTC. Residues: CASSPTSPYNEQFF.

The chain links TRBV28 to TRBJ2-5; D not certain. V dropped 5 bases and J dropped 5 bases, with 18 bases sitting between them. This CDR3 region has 15 residues. Looked up from germline, CDR1 is MDHEN and CDR2 is SYDVKM. The CDR3 sequence: CASSPPWAGAETQYF. The CDR3 DNA reads TGTGCCAGCAGTCCCCCCTGGGCAGGAGCGGAGACCCAGTACTTC.

In this sample, this clonotype turned up many times. The chain is built from TRBV7-2 and TRBJ2-3, with a tentative D call TRBD1 (5 bases). This CDR3 region has 13 residues. Trimming cost V 3 bases and J 3 bases, with 7 bases left between them. Germline V gene lookup returns CDR1 SGHTA and CDR2 FQGNSA. CDR3 amino acids: CASSLGPTDTQYF. CDR3 sequence (DNA): TGTGCCAGCAGCTTGGGGCCTACAGATACGCAGTATTTT.

This clonotype was observed a few times. The chain links TRBV6-1 to TRBJ2-5; 8 positions match TRBD1. Trimming cost V 4 bases and J 3 bases; bases outside gene matches: 1. This CDR3 has 13 amino acids. CDR1 MNHNS and CDR2 SASEGT come from the germline V gene. The CDR3 loop is CASSATGEETQYF. Written as DNA, the CDR3 is TGTGCCAGCAGTGCGACAGGGGAAGAGACCCAGTACTTC.

On this clonotype itself: Germline and junction disagree at one end, which may indicate a read error. The rearrangement links TRBV7-7 to TRBJ2-1; TRBD2 is a possible D gene (7 bases). Germline V gene lookup returns CDR1 SSHAT and CDR2 FNYEAQ (reference sequence). The CDR3 totals 16 residues. The CDR3 DNA is TGTGCTAGCAGCCCCGCTGGCCAGCGGGACAACAATGAGCAGTTCTTC. Translation gives CASSPAGQRDNNEQFF.

Ten or more counts support this clonotype. The V gene is TRBV7-8, the J gene TRBJ2-1; no clear D. Germline assignment: CDR1 SGHVS and CDR2 FQNEAQ. This CDR3 comprises 14 residues. V dropped 1 base and J dropped 9 bases, with 13 bases sitting between them. CDR3 nucleotides: TGTGCCAGCAGCTTAGAGATCGGGTCCCTTGAGCAGTTCTTC. Its translation: CASSLEIGSLEQFF. The variable domain in full, completed from reference TRBV7-8 and TRBJ2-1, reads GAGVSQSPRYKVAKRGQDVALRCDPISGHVSLFWYQQALGQGPEFLTYFQNEAQLDKSGLPSDRFFAERPEGSVSTLKIQRTQQEDSAVYLCASSLEIGSLEQFFGPGTRLTVL.

This clonotype came up a few times. V is TRBV7-3 and J is TRBJ2-3; D is possibly TRBD1 or TRBD2 (5 bases each). The CDR3 has 14 residues. V lost 1 base and J 3 bases, leaving 8 bases between the germline ends. Germline CDR1 is SGHTA and CDR2 is FQGTGA. The CDR3 DNA sequence: TGTGCCAGCAGCTTAATTGGGGGAACAGATACGCAGTATTTT. It yields the protein CASSLIGGTDTQYF.

The rearrangement joins TRBV20-1 to TRBJ2-7; 14 bases match TRBD2. The germline V gene has CDR1 DFQATT and CDR2 SNEGSKA (reference sequence). V lost 0 bases and J lost 6; bases outside the gene matches: 4. This CDR3 contains 15 residues. CDR3 nucleotide sequence: TGCAGTGCTAGAGATGGGACTAGCGGGGGCTTCGAGCAGTACTTC. It is translated as CSARDGTSGGFEQYF.

The CDR3 protein is CASCQGFSTEAFF. For the CDR3, the DNA is TGTGCCAGCTGTCAGGGATTTAGCACTGAAGCTTTCTTT. The J gene is TRBJ1-1, the V gene TRBV11-1; perhaps TRBD1 as D (5 bases). CDR1 and CDR2 (germline): SGHAT, FQDESV (reference sequence). This CDR3 is built from 13 residues. The V and J ends lost 8 bases and 4 bases respectively, with 14 bases between them.

There are a few counts of this clonotype. This rearrangement joins TRBV20-1 to TRBJ2-1; D may be TRBD2 (5 bases). From germline, CDR1 is DFQATT and CDR2 SNEGSKA (reference sequence). V was cut by 5 bases and J by 5 bases, with 16 bases left in between. The CDR3 loop spans 14 amino acids. The CDR3 is CSAALRADDNEQFF. The CDR3, as DNA: TGCAGTGCTGCCCTCCGAGCGGACGACAATGAGCAGTTCTTC.

This clonotype showed up just a few times. V gene TRBV20-1 combines with J gene TRBJ2-1, with 11 bases fitting TRBD2. This CDR3 has 13 amino acids. V lost 6 bases and J lost 7; bases outside the gene matches: 5. CDR1 and CDR2 from the germline V gene are DFQATT and SNEGSKA (reference sequence). Written as DNA, the CDR3 is TGCAGTGCGGAGACTAGCGGGGCGAATGAGCAGTTCTTC. This gives the protein CSAETSGANEQFF.

This clonotype occurred a few times. The chain joins TRBV7-9 to TRBJ1-2; TRBD1 matches at 11 bases. The germline V gene has CDR1 SEHNR and CDR2 FQNEAQ (reference sequence). The CDR3 extends over 17 amino acids. The trim removed 2 bases at V and 4 bases at J, leaving 9 bases unmatched. The CDR3 DNA is TGTGCCAGCAGCTTAAGGATGGGACAGGGGGTTGCCTATGGCTACACCTTC. Amino acid sequence: CASSLRMGQGVAYGYTF.

This clonotype was detected a few times. The chain joins TRBV7-9 to TRBJ2-7, with D possibly TRBD1 on 7 matching bases. The CDR3 is 18 residues long. CDR1 and CDR2 (germline): SEHNR, FQNEAQ (reference sequence). V was cut by 5 bases and J by 0 bases, with 23 bases left in between. The CDR3 nucleotides read TGTGCCAGCAGCCCCAGGGGGGACGGGGGTCCTACCTCCTACGAGCAGTACTTC. Translating gives CASSPRGDGGPTSYEQYF.

This clonotype was counted only a few times. This chain links TRBV25-1 with TRBJ1-4, with no clear D. Trimming took off 5 bases at V and 0 bases at J, with 7 bases between the two ends. This CDR3 comprises 14 residues. CDR1 is MGHDK and CDR2 is SYGVNS in the germline V gene. The CDR3 sequence is CASSSIATNEKLFF. The CDR3 DNA follows: TGTGCCAGCAGTTCGATTGCAACTAATGAAAAACTGTTTTTT.

The V call is TRBV25-1, the J call TRBJ2-1, with a weak D call TRBD2 (6 bases). Germline CDR1 MGHDK, CDR2 SYGVNS. The V end lost 5 bases, the J end lost 1 base, and 12 bases lay between the germline ends. This CDR3 spans 15 amino acids. CDR3 residues: CASSMEGYSYNEQFF. In DNA, the CDR3 is TGTGCCAGCAGTATGGAGGGGTATTCCTACAATGAGCAGTTCTTC.

The chain joins TRBV9 to TRBJ2-3, with a tentative D call TRBD1 (8 bases). V was cut by 0 bases and J by 2 bases, with 16 bases left in between. In germline, CDR1 is SGDLS, CDR2 YYNGEE. The length of the CDR3 is 17 residues. This CDR3 is CASSVGAGTGPTDTQYF. CDR3 sequence (DNA): TGTGCCAGCAGCGTAGGAGCGGGGACAGGTCCCACAGATACGCAGTATTTT.

V gene TRBV20-1 combines with J gene TRBJ2-7; the match to TRBD1 covers 7 bases. CDR3 length: 15 residues. Germline CDR1 and CDR2: DFQATT and SNEGSKA (reference sequence). The trim removed 3 bases at V and 4 bases at J, leaving 12 bases unmatched. CDR3 DNA: TGCAGTGCTAGTAGACCGACAGGGACGACGTACGAGCAGTACTTC. This gives the protein CSASRPTGTTYEQYF.

V and J are TRBV7-3 and TRBJ2-7; D uncertain. This CDR3 is built from 13 residues. CDR1 and CDR2 (germline): SGHTA, FQGTGA. Deletions cut 3 bases from V and 4 bases from J, with 10 bases between. The CDR3 sequence is CASSFGRPYEQYF. The CDR3 coding sequence is TGTGCCAGCAGCTTCGGCCGGCCTTACGAGCAGTACTTC.

This clonotype was detected only a few times. The J gene is TRBJ1-4, the V gene TRBV7-9; D is unclear. The ends were cut back, 2 bases at V and 5 bases at J, with 12 bases in the middle. The CDR3 extends over 15 amino acids. In germline, CDR1 is SEHNR, CDR2 FQNEAQ (reference sequence). CDR3 DNA: TGTGCCAGCAGCTTAACTGACGGAGGGAATGAAAAACTGTTTTTT. Its translation: CASSLTDGGNEKLFF.

This chain connects TRBV4-3 to TRBJ2-7, with D possibly matching TRBD1 (6 bases). V dropped 1 base and J dropped 7 bases, with 20 bases sitting between them. Germline V gene data show CDR1 as LGHNA and CDR2 as YSLEER. The CDR3 has 16 amino acids. This chain's CDR3 is CASSQGFTGERGEQYF. The CDR3 DNA reads as TGCGCCAGCAGCCAAGGTTTTACCGGAGAGAGGGGGGAGCAGTACTTC.